These T cell receptor beta chains were read from a single sample in a study of blood T cell repertoires in COVID-19. Sequencing used immunoSEQ multiplex PCR; TCRdb keeps in-frame clones, though not all of them. The sample records approximately 260,000 clones, approximately 91% being singletons. Sequenced sample: peripheral blood. The receptors shown here come from a woman aged 35 to 49 who had recovered from COVID-19. The CDR3 runs from the conserved cysteine through the conserved F or W. D genes are given only for firm matches. Clone size is not always given. Where it is, it says once, few, many or a class for expanded clones.

v_gene	abundance	d_gene	j_gene	CDR3nt	CDR3aa
TRBV3-1/TRBV3-2	few	-	TRBJ2-2	TGTGCCAGCAGCCAAACGGGGGGCTCTAACACCGGGGAGCTGTTTTTT	CASSQTGGSNTGELFF
TRBV7-2	-	-	TRBJ2-7	TGTGCCAGCAGCTTAGGGCCGGGTACTCCCTACGAGCAGTACTTC	CASSLGPGTPYEQYF
TRBV6-1	-	-	TRBJ2-3	TGTGCCAGCAGTGAAGCGCCCGGACACAACCTTCGCACAGATACGCAGTATTTT	CASSEAPGHNLRTDTQYF
TRBV6-2/TRBV6-3	-	-	TRBJ2-6	TGTGCCAGCAGCCGGACAGCATACTCTGGGGCCAACGTCCTGACTTTC	CASSRTAYSGANVLTF
TRBV2	-	-	TRBJ2-7	TGTGCCAGCAGTGTCGGAGCAGGGGTTTCCTACGAGCAGTACTTC	CASSVGAGVSYEQYF
TRBV11-1	-	-	TRBJ2-7	TGTGCCAGCAGCTCGGACAACTCCTACGAGCAGTACTTC	CASSSDNSYEQYF
TRBV5-1	-	-	TRBJ1-2	TGCGCCAGCAGCCCTACAGGGACGGGTAACTATGGCTACACCTTC	CASSPTGTGNYGYTF
TRBV19	once	-	TRBJ2-5	TGTGCCAGTAGTATAACCCGCGGAACAGGGTGGGAGACCCAGTACTTC	CASSITRGTGWETQYF
TRBV19	-	TRBD1	TRBJ1-4	TGTGCCAGTAGCGAACTAGAGGGGGCAAGGGTTGGAAAACTGTTTTTT	CASSELEGARVGKLFF
TRBV5-1	many	-	TRBJ1-2	TGCGCCAGCAGCTTGAGGGGGGGAGATGGCTACACCTTC	CASSLRGGDGYTF
TRBV30	-	TRBD2	TRBJ2-1	TGTGCCTGGGGGGGGGACCTAGGGAATGAGCAGTTCTTC	CAWGGDLGNEQFF
TRBV15	-	TRBD1	TRBJ2-1	TGTGCCACCAGAAAGGACAGGGGCTCCAATGAGCAGTTCTTC	CATRKDRGSNEQFF
TRBV2	-	-	TRBJ2-5	TGTGCCAGCAGCACAGGCTACCAAGAGACCCAGTACTTC	CASSTGYQETQYF
TRBV2	-	TRBD2	TRBJ2-1	TGTGCCAGCAGTCTTCTAGCGGGGGCGCCCATTTTCTCCTACAATGAGCAGTTCTTC	CASSLLAGAPIFSYNEQFF
TRBV7-6	-	-	TRBJ1-1	TGTGCCAGCAGCTTAGTGCGGGGGATAAACACTGAAGCTTTCTTT	CASSLVRGINTEAFF
TRBV4-1	-	TRBD2	TRBJ2-5	TGCGCCAGCAGCGACGGACTAGCGGGAAGAGAGACCCAGTACTTC	CASSDGLAGRETQYF
TRBV9	once	TRBD1	TRBJ1-6	TGTGCCAGCAGCAAGATGGCGGGACAGGGATTAGAGCCCCTCCACTTT	CASSKMAGQGLEPLHF
TRBV5-6	-	-	TRBJ1-6	TGTGCCAGCAGGGCGGGATTCCTGGATTCTTCACCCCTCCACTTT	CASRAGFLDSSPLHF
TRBV14	many	TRBD2	TRBJ2-1	TGTGCCAGCAGCCAGGTTACTAGCGGGGGGGCCGATGAGCAGTTCTTC	CASSQVTSGGADEQFF
TRBV19	-	TRBD1	TRBJ2-1	TGTGCCAGCGGGACAGGGGGGTACAATGAGCAGTTCTTC	CASGTGGYNEQFF
TRBV19	-	TRBD2	TRBJ2-3	TGTGCCAGTAGTACACAGGGACTAGCGTTCAGCACAGATACGCAGTATTTT	CASSTQGLAFSTDTQYF
TRBV6-2/TRBV6-3	-	TRBD2	TRBJ2-1	TGTGCCAGCAGCCTACTAGCGGGAGGGTACAATGAGCAGTTCTTC	CASSLLAGGYNEQFF
TRBV7-2	-	-	TRBJ2-2	TGTGCCAGCAGCTTAGGGCCTCCGGGGGGGGAGCTGTTTTTT	CASSLGPPGGELFF
TRBV27	-	-	TRBJ2-6	TGTGCCAGCAGTTTTGAGGGGAGGACCTCTGGGGCCAACGTCCTGACTTTC	CASSFEGRTSGANVLTF
TRBV6-2/TRBV6-3	-	-	TRBJ1-4	TGTGCCAGCAGCTTCGACAGGTCTGGAGAAAAACTGTTTTTT	CASSFDRSGEKLFF
TRBV7-9	-	-	TRBJ2-2	TGTGCCAGCAGCTTAGTAGGGGCCGGGGAGCTGTTTTTT	CASSLVGAGELFF
TRBV12-3/TRBV12-4	-	-	TRBJ1-3	TGTGCCAGTGACGGAGGTGGAAACACCATATATTTT	CASDGGGNTIYF
TRBV11-2	-	TRBD1	TRBJ1-2	TGTGCCAGCAGCCTAACGGGACAGGGGGATTGGGGCTACACCTTC	CASSLTGQGDWGYTF
TRBV27	-	TRBD2	TRBJ2-7	TGTGCCAGCAGCCGGGGACTAGCGGGATCCTCCTACGAGCAGTACTTC	CASSRGLAGSSYEQYF
TRBV5-6	-	-	TRBJ1-6	TGTGCCAGCAGCTTTACGGGAAGCGGGAATTCACCCCTCCACTTT	CASSFTGSGNSPLHF
TRBV24-1	-	-	TRBJ2-1	TGTGCCACCAGTGATCCCGCTGGGCAGGCCTCCTACAATGAGCAGTTCTTC	CATSDPAGQASYNEQFF
TRBV4-1	-	-	TRBJ2-7	TGCGCCAGCAGCCAAGCATGGGACAACTCCTACGAGCAGTACTTC	CASSQAWDNSYEQYF
TRBV15	-	-	TRBJ2-3	TGTGCCACCAGCAATCGAGCAAAGTCGGATACGCAGTATTTT	CATSNRAKSDTQYF
TRBV3-1/TRBV3-2	-	TRBD2	TRBJ2-5	TGTGCCAGCAGCCAAGTGGGGGGGGGTTACCAGGCCCAGTACTTC	CASSQVGGGYQAQYF
TRBV25-1	-	-	TRBJ1-3	TGTGCCAGCAGTGAATCGGGGGGAAACACCATATATTTT	CASSESGGNTIYF
TRBV7-6	-	-	TRBJ2-3	TGTGCCACAGAGCCCCTCACAGGAGAGGCGCTTCCAGATACGCAGTATTTT	CATEPLTGEALPDTQYF
TRBV18	-	-	TRBJ2-6	TGTGCCAGCTCACCACCTAACAGAATCTCTGGGGCCAACGTCCTGACTTTC	CASSPPNRISGANVLTF